The subject of this entry is one TCR beta chain. Its target is not known. The source of the sample is a study of T cell responses to AZD1222 COVID-19 vaccine. Assay: immunoSEQ multiplex PCR; the TCRdb copy retains only in-frame clones and omits some. The data hold 70,000 to 90,000 clones, with about nine tenths observed a single time. Study-wide results and caveats: Most donors were white British and more were female, and clonal diversity was possibly underestimated. Nearly half of spike-specific TCRs reportedly target variant regions that are unmutated in the B.1.351 and B.1.1.7 variants. Spike was spanned by vaccine-associated CD4 TCRs, which were dominant at 160-218 and 743-854.

V dropped 3 bases and J dropped 2 bases, with 14 bases sitting between them. The V gene's germline CDR1 is LNHDA and CDR2 SQIVND (reference sequence). The length of the CDR3 is 16 residues. The sequence was collected from an adult who received the AZD1222 COVID-19 vaccine. This chain connects TRBV19 to TRBJ1-5; D might be TRBD1 (5 bases). Sequenced here: peripheral blood, sampled 28 days after the second AZD1222 dose. The CDR3 DNA reads TGTGCCAGTAGTATCCCCGGGGCGAGGGGCAATCAGCCCCAGCATTTT. Translating it yields CASSIPGARGNQPQHF.